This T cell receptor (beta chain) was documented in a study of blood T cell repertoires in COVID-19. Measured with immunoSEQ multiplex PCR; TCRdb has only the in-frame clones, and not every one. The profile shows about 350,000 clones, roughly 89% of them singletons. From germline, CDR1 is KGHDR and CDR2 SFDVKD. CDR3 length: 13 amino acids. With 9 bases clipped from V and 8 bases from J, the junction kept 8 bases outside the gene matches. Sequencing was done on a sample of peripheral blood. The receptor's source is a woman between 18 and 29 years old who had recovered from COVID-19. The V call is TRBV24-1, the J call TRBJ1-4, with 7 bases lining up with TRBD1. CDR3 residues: CATRRQGREKLFF. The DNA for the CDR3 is TGTGCCACCCGCCGACAGGGCAGGGAAAAACTGTTTTTT.